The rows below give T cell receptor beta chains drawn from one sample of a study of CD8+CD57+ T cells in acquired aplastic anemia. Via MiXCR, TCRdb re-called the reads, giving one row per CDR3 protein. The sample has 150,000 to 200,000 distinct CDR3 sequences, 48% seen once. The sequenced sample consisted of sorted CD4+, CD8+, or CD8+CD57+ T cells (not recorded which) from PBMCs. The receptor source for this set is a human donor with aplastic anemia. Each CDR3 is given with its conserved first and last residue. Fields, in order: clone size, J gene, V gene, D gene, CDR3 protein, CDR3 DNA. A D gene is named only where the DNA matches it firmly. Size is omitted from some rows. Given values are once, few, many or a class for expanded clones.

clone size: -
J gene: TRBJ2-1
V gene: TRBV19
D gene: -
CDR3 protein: CASSMLAVSYNEQFF
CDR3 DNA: TGTGCCAGTAGTATGCTCGCTGTCTCCTACAATGAGCAGTTCTTC

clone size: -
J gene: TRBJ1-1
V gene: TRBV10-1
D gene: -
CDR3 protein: CASSPHRAGNTEAFF
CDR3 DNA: TGCGCCAGCAGCCCCCACAGGGCGGGGAACACTGAAGCTTTCTTT

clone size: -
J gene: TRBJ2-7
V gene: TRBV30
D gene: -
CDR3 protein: CAWSIGRGVGEQYF
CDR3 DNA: TGTGCCTGGAGCATTGGCCGAGGGGTCGGCGAGCAGTACTTC

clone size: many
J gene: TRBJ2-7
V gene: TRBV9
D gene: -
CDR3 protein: CASSGQDSYEQYF
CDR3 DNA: TGTGCCAGCAGCGGACAGGACTCCTACGAGCAGTACTTC

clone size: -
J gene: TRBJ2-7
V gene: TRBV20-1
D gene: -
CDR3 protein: CSARAGGGGEQYF
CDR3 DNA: TGCAGTGCTAGAGCTGGGGGTGGGGGCGAGCAGTACTTC

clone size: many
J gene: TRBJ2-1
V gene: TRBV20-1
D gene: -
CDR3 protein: CSARDLTALPLNEQFF
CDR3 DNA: TGCAGTGCTAGAGATCTAACGGCACTACCCCTCAATGAGCAGTTCTTC

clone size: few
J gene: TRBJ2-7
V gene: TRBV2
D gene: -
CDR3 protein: CASRSDYEQYF
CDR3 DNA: TGTGCCAGCAGATCAGATTACGAGCAGTACTTC

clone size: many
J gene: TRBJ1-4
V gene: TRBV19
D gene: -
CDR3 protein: CASSISAGRLEKLFF
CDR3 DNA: TGTGCCAGTAGTATCTCGGCAGGGCGGCTTGAAAAACTGTTTTTT

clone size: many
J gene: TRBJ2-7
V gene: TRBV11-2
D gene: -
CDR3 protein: CASSQIITGDLIYEQYF
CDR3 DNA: TGTGCCAGCAGCCAAATAATAACGGGAGATCTAATCTACGAGCAGTACTTC

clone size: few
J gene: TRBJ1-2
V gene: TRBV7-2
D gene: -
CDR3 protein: CASSLAKDGYGYTF
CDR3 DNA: TGTGCCAGCAGCTTAGCGAAGGATGGCTATGGCTACACCTTC

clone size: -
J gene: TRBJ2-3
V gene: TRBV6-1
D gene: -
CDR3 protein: CASSPGGYTDTQYF
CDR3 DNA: TGTGCCAGCAGCCCCGGGGGATACACAGATACGCAGTATTTT

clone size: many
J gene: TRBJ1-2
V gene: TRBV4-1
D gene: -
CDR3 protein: CASSQTRGYGYTF
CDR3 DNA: TGCGCCAGCAGCCAAACCAGGGGTTATGGCTACACCTTC

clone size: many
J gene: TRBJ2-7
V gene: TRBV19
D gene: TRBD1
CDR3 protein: CASSKGQGSHEQYF
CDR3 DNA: TGTGCCAGTAGTAAGGGACAGGGGAGCCACGAGCAGTACTTC

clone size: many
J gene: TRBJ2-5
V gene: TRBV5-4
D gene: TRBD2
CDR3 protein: CASTNFGGETQYF
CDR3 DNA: TGTGCCAGCACTAATTTTGGGGGGGAAACCCAGTACTTC

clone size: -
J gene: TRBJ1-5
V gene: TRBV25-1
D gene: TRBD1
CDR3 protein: CASSTTGGNQPQHF
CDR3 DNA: TGTGCCAGCAGTACCACAGGGGGCAATCAGCCCCAGCATTTT

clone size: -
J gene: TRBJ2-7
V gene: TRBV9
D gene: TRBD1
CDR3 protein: CASSPSDRVSYEQYF
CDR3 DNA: TGTGCCAGCAGCCCATCCGACAGGGTCTCCTACGAGCAGTACTTC

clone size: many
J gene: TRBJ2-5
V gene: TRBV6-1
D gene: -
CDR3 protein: CASSEDRQQETQYF
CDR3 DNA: TGTGCCAGCAGTGAGGACCGCCAGCAAGAGACCCAGTACTTC

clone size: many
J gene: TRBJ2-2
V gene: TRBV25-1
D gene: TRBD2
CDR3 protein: CASRPSGSNTGELFF
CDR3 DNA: TGTGCCAGTAGACCAAGCGGGAGCAACACCGGGGAGCTGTTTTTT

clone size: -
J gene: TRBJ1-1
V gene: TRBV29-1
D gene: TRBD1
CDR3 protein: CSAQTGTTEAFF
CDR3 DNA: TGCAGCGCCCAGACAGGGACCACTGAAGCTTTCTTT

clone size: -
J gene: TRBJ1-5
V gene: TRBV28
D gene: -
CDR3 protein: CASSFGGVNQPQHF
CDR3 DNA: TGTGCCAGCAGTTTTGGGGGGGTGAATCAGCCCCAGCATTTT

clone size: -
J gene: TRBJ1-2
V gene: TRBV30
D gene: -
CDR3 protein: CAWNGGQVRYGYTF
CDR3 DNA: TGTGCCTGGAACGGGGGGCAAGTTCGGTATGGCTACACCTTC

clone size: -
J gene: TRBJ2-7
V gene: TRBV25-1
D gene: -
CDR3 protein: CASSVGAYEQYF
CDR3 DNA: TGTGCCAGCAGTGTCGGGGCCTACGAGCAGTACTTC

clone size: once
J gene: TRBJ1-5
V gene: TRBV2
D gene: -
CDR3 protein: CASSDYDTPAF
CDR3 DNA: TGTGCCAGCAGTGATTACGACACCCCTGCTTTT

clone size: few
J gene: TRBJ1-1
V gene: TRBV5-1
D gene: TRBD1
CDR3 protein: CASSSGTGNTEAFF
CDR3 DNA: TGCGCCAGCAGCTCCGGGACAGGGAACACTGAAGCTTTCTTT

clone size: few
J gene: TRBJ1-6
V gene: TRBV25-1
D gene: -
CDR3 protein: CASSGNSPLHF
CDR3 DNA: TGTGCCAGCAGTGGTAATTCACCCCTCCACTTT

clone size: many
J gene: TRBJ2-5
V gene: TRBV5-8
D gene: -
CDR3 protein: CASSLGGEETQYF
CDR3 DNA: TGTGCCAGCAGCTTGGGAGGGGAAGAGACCCAGTACTTC

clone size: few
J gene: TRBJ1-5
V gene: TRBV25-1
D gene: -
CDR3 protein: CASSEYAEFNQPQHF
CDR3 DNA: TGTGCCAGCAGTGAATATGCTGAGTTCAATCAGCCCCAGCATTTT

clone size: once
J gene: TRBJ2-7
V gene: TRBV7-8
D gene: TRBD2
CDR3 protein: CASSFRGTSGRKDEQYF
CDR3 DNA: TGTGCCAGCAGCTTTAGGGGGACTAGCGGGAGGAAGGACGAGCAGTACTTC

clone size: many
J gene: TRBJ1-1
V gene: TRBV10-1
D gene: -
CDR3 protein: CASSEPGNTEAFF
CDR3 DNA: TGCGCCAGCAGTGAGCCCGGGAACACTGAAGCTTTCTTT

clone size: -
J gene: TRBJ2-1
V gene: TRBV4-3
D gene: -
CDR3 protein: CASSQVGGTYNEQFF
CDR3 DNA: TGCGCCAGCAGCCAAGTAGGCGGGACCTACAATGAGCAGTTCTTC

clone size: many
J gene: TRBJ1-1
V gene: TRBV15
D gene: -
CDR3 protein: CATRTVEGEAFF
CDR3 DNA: TGTGCCACCAGGACAGTAGAGGGTGAAGCTTTCTTT

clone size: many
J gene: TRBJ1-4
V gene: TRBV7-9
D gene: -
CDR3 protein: CASSHTGPTNEKLFF
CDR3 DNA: TGTGCCAGCAGCCACACAGGGCCAACTAATGAAAAACTGTTTTTT

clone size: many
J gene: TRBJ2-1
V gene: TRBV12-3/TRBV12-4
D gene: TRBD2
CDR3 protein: CASSPGLAGNEQFF
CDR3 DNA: TGTGCCAGCAGCCCGGGACTAGCGGGAAATGAGCAGTTCTTC

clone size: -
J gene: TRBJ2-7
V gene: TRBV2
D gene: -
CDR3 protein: CASSYTPPRGGWYVQYF
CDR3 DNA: TGTGCCAGCAGTTACACGCCCCCTCGAGGGGGGTGGTACGTGCAGTACTTC

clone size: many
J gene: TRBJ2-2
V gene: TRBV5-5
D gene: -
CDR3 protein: CASSLAGSRELFF
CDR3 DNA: TGTGCCAGCAGCTTGGCAGGGTCCAGGGAGCTGTTTTTT

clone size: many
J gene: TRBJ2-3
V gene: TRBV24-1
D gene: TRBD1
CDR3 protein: CATSAGQVPDTQYF
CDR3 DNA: TGTGCCACCAGTGCCGGACAGGTCCCAGATACGCAGTATTTT

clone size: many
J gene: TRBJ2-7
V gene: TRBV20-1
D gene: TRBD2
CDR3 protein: CSASSREGNYEQYF
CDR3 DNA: TGCAGTGCTAGCTCGCGGGAGGGAAACTACGAGCAGTACTTC